This T cell receptor beta chain derives from a study of blood T cell repertoires in COVID-19. Using immunoSEQ multiplex PCR, the repertoire was profiled, and TCRdb retains in-frame clones only, with some absent. This table holds a few hundred thousand clones, 70% to 90% found once. The TCR comes from a woman in her 50s who had recovered from COVID-19. Sequences were obtained from PBMCs or T cells enriched from blood (not recorded which).

CDR3 amino acids: CASSEGALIEKLFF. DNA of the CDR3: TGCGCCAGCAGCGAGGGGGCGCTTATTGAAAAACTGTTTTTT. The gene calls are TRBV5-1 and TRBJ1-4, with 7 bases matching TRBD1. V shed 4 bases and J 7 bases; nucleotides not matched to a gene: 7. This CDR3 is built from 14 residues. In germline, CDR1 is SGHRS, CDR2 YFSETQ.